Below are 25 T cell receptor beta chains sequenced from a single sample in a study of Graves' ophthalmopathy and Graves' hyperthyroidism (dated by TCRdb to the late 2010s). TCRdb records Illumina HiSeq 2000 as the sequencer. TCR beta CDR3 regions were amplified from RNA transcripts for repertoire sequencing. The first round was an RT-PCR using HTBI primers with the Qiagen OneStep RT-PCR kit, and this first round was followed by a second-round multiplex PCR, then size selection and purification. In TCRdb, the public reads were trimmed at Q25 with fastp and aligned with MiXCR, with productive beta chains retained. Entries that share a CDR3 protein sequence are merged under the most common genes and DNA. The sample data list hundreds of thousands of distinct CDR3 sequences, and roughly 41% of these were observed just once. The ten largest clones capture roughly 3.5% of the sample. Sequenced sample: peripheral blood. The receptors originated from an adult man with Graves' ophthalmopathy.

This clonotype has a count of ten or more. The chain carries TRBV2 and TRBJ1-2, with a possible D match to TRBD1 (6 bases). The length of the CDR3 is 13 residues. The germline CDR1 and CDR2 sequences are SNHLY and FYNNEI. Trimming removed 6 bases from V and 0 bases from J, with 8 bases in between. CDR3 protein: CASRQGPNYGYTF. The CDR3 DNA is TGTGCCAGCAGGCAGGGGCCTAACTATGGCTACACCTTC.

This sequence joins TRBV9 and TRBJ1-3; D ambiguous. Trimming left V 6 bases short and J 3 bases short, with 4 bases between. CDR1 and CDR2 from the germline V gene are SGDLS and YYNGEE. The CDR3 runs 11 residues. CDR3 nucleotide sequence: TGTGCCAGCATGCATGGAAACACCATATATTTT. Translating gives CASMHGNTIYF.

This clonotype occurred once. The chain recombines TRBV7-9 with TRBJ1-5; D not resolved. Germline V gene data show CDR1 as SEHNR and CDR2 as FQNEAQ (reference sequence). CDR3 length: 13 residues. The V gene lost 4 bases and the J gene lost 10 bases, with 14 bases spanning the gap. CDR3 bases: TGTGCCAGCAGCTCGTGGGCCTGGGGACCCCAGCATTTT. It encodes CASSSWAWGPQHF.

V usage is TRBV29-1 and J usage is TRBJ2-7, with 8 bases matching TRBD1. Looked up from germline, CDR1 is SQVTM and CDR2 is ANQGSEA. The CDR3 spans 11 residues. Trimming at V came to 7 bases and at J to 5 bases, leaving 4 bases not matched to a gene. In nucleotides, the CDR3 is TGCAGCGGCCGGACAGGGAACGAGCAGTACTTC. Its translation: CSGRTGNEQYF.

There are many counts of this clonotype. This sequence joins TRBV20-1 and TRBJ1-2, with a weak D call TRBD1 (5 bases). The CDR3 is made up of 13 amino acids. The V end was cut by 6 bases, the J end by 2 bases, with 13 bases between. Germline CDR1 and CDR2: DFQATT and SNEGSKA (reference sequence). CDR3 protein: CSAATGLNYGYTF. DNA for the CDR3: TGCAGTGCCGCCACAGGCCTCAACTATGGCTACACCTTC.

V and J are TRBV19 and TRBJ2-7; tentative D call: TRBD1 (6 bases). Per germline, CDR1 LNHDA and CDR2 SQIVND (reference sequence). The V end was cut by 4 bases, the J end by 4 bases, with 17 bases between. The CDR3 has 15 residues. CDR3 in amino acids: CASSTRLQGRYEQYF. The CDR3 DNA follows: TGTGCCAGTAGTACACGGCTTCAGGGGCGATACGAGCAGTACTTC. Looking up the rest from reference TRBV19 and TRBJ2-7 gives the full variable domain: DGGITQSPKYLFRKEGQNVTLSCEQNLNHDAMYWYRQDPGQGLRLIYYSQIVNDFQKGDIAEGYSVSREKKESFPLTVTSAQKNPTAFYLCASSTRLQGRYEQYFGPGTRLTVT.

The chain carries TRBV5-4 and TRBJ2-5; 7 bases align to TRBD1. V was clipped by 1 base and J by 9 bases; unmatched bases: 6. The CDR3 spans 13 residues. Germline-derived CDR1 and CDR2 are SGHNT and YYREEE (reference sequence). CDR3 bases: TGTGCCAGCAGCTTGAGACAGGGTTCGCCCCAGTACTTC. The encoded protein is CASSLRQGSPQYF.

This clonotype has only a few counts. The genes are TRBV12-3 or TRBV12-4 and TRBJ1-1; D possibly corresponds to TRBD1 (5 bases). Between the trimmed V and J ends, which lost 2 bases and 5 bases, there was a span of 12 bases. The CDR3 is 14 amino acids. CDR3 nucleotide sequence: TGTGCCAGCAGTTTACACGGGGCGCAAACTGAAGCTTTCTTT. This encodes CASSLHGAQTEAFF.

The chain has TRBV2 and TRBJ1-2, with D perhaps matching TRBD1 (6 bases). The CDR3 is 16 residues long. Germline V gives CDR1 SNHLY, CDR2 FYNNEI. V lost 8 bases, J lost 0 bases, and 19 bases lay in between. The DNA for the CDR3 is TGTGCCAGCGGAGCCGACGGACAGCACCCTAACTATGGCTACACCTTC. This sequence encodes CASGADGQHPNYGYTF. Variable domain in full (rest from reference TRBV2 and TRBJ1-2): EPEVTQTPSHQVTQMGQEVILRCVPISNHLYFYWYRQILGQKVEFLVSFYNNEISEKSEIFDDQFSVERPDGSNFTLKIRSTKLEDSAMYFCASGADGQHPNYGYTFGSGTRLTVV.

This clonotype was seen ten or more times. The chain has TRBV10-3 and TRBJ1-2; D is ambiguous. Deletions cut 10 bases from V and 5 bases from J, with 17 bases between. Germline-derived CDR1 and CDR2 are ENHRY and SYGVKD. The CDR3 runs 13 residues. CDR3 DNA sequence: TGTGCCACCCTGGAAAGCGATGGATATGGCTACACCTTC. Residues: CATLESDGYGYTF.

This clonotype came up a few times. The chain uses TRBV7-8 and TRBJ1-2, with TRBD1 identical over 8 bases. With 1 base clipped from V and 8 bases from J, the junction kept 6 bases outside the gene matches. There are 14 residues in the CDR3. CDR1 SGHVS and CDR2 FQNEAQ come from the germline V gene. The CDR3 is CASSLVRTGKGYTF. The CDR3 nucleotides read TGTGCCAGCAGCTTAGTCCGGACAGGGAAAGGCTACACCTTC.

For this clonotype: This may be a read error, as it is one base from a much larger clone. The chain uses TRBV7-8 and TRBJ2-7; D might be TRBD2 (7 bases). From germline, CDR1 is SGHVS and CDR2 FQNEAQ. This CDR3 is 13 amino acids long. The DNA of the CDR3 is TGTACCAGTCGGGGGGCCAGCTCCTACGAGCAGTACTTC. Translated, it gives CTSRGASSYEQYF. Full variable domain (remainder filled in from reference TRBV7-8 and TRBJ2-7): GAGVSQSPRYKVAKRGQDVALRCDPISGHVSLFWYQQALGQGPEFLTYFQNEAQLDKSGLPSDRFFAERPEGSVSTLKIQRTQQEDSAVYLCTSRGASSYEQYFGPGTRLTVT.

The rearrangement links TRBV7-2 to TRBJ2-7; no reliable D call. The CDR3 loop spans 15 amino acids. V lost 1 base to trimming and J lost 1 base, with 11 bases between them. Germline CDR1 is SGHTA and CDR2 is FQGNSA. CDR3 nucleotides: TGTGCCAGCAGCTTAGAAGCGTTGATTTCCTACGAGCAGTACTTC. It yields the protein CASSLEALISYEQYF.

This clonotype showed up many times. This chain joins TRBV12-5 and TRBJ2-7; D call uncertain. V lost 4 bases and J 4 bases, leaving 5 bases between the germline ends. Per germline, CDR1 LGHNT and CDR2 FRNRAP. The CDR3 loop spans 11 amino acids. CDR3 in amino acids: CASGWGYEQYF. The CDR3 DNA is TGTGCTAGTGGTTGGGGTTACGAGCAGTACTTC.

The rearrangement links TRBV5-6 to TRBJ2-6; 7 positions agree with TRBD2. The V gene end was trimmed by 5 bases and the J gene end by 3 bases; junction bases not matched to a gene: 5. The CDR3 covers 15 residues. Looked up from germline, CDR1 is SGHDT and CDR2 is YYEEEE. This chain's CDR3 is CASSDAGDGANVLTF. CDR3 nucleotide sequence: TGTGCCAGCAGTGATGCGGGGGATGGGGCCAACGTCCTGACTTTC.

The chain is built from TRBV7-9 and TRBJ1-4; TRBD1 is a possible D gene (5 bases). The CDR3 is 16 residues long. Germline lookup yields CDR1 SEHNR and CDR2 FQNEAQ (reference sequence). Trimming pared 1 base from V and 4 bases from J, leaving 13 bases between. CDR3 nucleotide sequence: TGTGCCAGCAGCTTAGAGGGTCCAGGGTTTAATGAAAAACTGTTTTTT. This gives the protein CASSLEGPGFNEKLFF.

In this sample, this clonotype turned up many times. This chain links TRBV4-3 with TRBJ1-2, with 7 nucleotides matching TRBD1. Per germline, CDR1 LGHNA and CDR2 YSLEER. V shed 3 bases and J 7 bases; nucleotides not matched to a gene: 5. The CDR3 loop spans 13 amino acids. DNA of the CDR3: TGCGCCAGCAGCCACACAGGGGATCCTGGCTACACCTTC. Residues: CASSHTGDPGYTF.

Points on this clonotype: This may come from a read error, since a much larger clone is one base off. The CDR3 end shows no conserved phenylalanine or tryptophan, and so a read error is likely. This rearrangement joins TRBV9 to TRBJ1-6; D not resolved. This CDR3 contains 14 residues. From germline, CDR1 is SGDLS and CDR2 YYNGEE. Trimming removed 0 bases at V and 9 bases at J, with 10 bases between. This CDR3 reads CASSVDRESSPLHL. CDR3 DNA sequence: TGTGCCAGCAGCGTAGACCGTGAGTCTTCACCCCTCCACCTT.

This clonotype was observed many times. The chain links TRBV7-9 to TRBJ2-7, with D perhaps TRBD1 or TRBD2 (7 bases each). Germline V gene data show CDR1 as SEHNR and CDR2 as FQNEAQ (reference sequence). CDR3 length equals 16 residues. V was pared by 5 bases and J by 2 bases, with 19 bases between. The CDR3 region has the DNA TGTGCCAGCAGCACCCGCCGGGACAGCGGGACCTACGAGCAGTACTTC. It translates to CASSTRRDSGTYEQYF.

Ten or more counts support this clonotype. The V and J genes are TRBV13 and TRBJ1-4; a possible D gene is TRBD1 (6 bases). Trimming pared 4 bases from V and 3 bases from J, leaving 12 bases between. This CDR3 has 15 residues. CDR1 and CDR2 (germline): PRHDT, FYEKMQ (reference sequence). This CDR3 reads CASSWAGQSNEKLFF. In DNA, the CDR3 is TGTGCCAGCAGCTGGGCGGGACAATCTAATGAAAAACTGTTTTTT.

This clonotype is a singleton in its sample. The rearrangement joins TRBV7-3 to TRBJ1-1; D may be TRBD1 (5 bases). The length of the CDR3 is 11 residues. Trimming removed 6 bases at V and 10 bases at J, with 12 bases between. Germline CDR1 SGHTA, CDR2 FQGTGA. This CDR3 is CASRGLAGAFF. Written as DNA, the CDR3 is TGTGCCAGCAGGGGACTAGCGGGAGCTTTCTTT.

Points on this clonotype: A much bigger clone sits one base away, suggesting this may be a read error. The chain is built from TRBV11-2 and TRBJ1-1; D is perhaps TRBD1 (5 bases). Germline CDR1 is SGHAT and CDR2 is FQNNGV. The CDR3 has 13 residues. V was clipped by 3 bases and J by 4 bases, with 9 bases between them. CDR3 sequence reads: CASSFGGTTEAFF. Here the CDR3 DNA reads TGTGCCAGCAGCTTTGGGGGGACCACTGAAGCTTTCTTT.

This clonotype was counted a single time. The gene calls are TRBV10-3 and TRBJ1-2; 8 positions agree with TRBD1. V dropped 11 bases and J dropped 6; count of bases not matched to a gene: 17. Germline loops: CDR1 ENHRY, CDR2 SYGVKD. This CDR3 region has 15 residues. CDR3 sequence (DNA): TGTGCCTGGAGTCCCCGGACAGGGAATAGGCATGGCTACACCTTC. Its protein product is CAWSPRTGNRHGYTF.

About this clonotype: This may arise from a read error, as a much more abundant clone is one base away. A read error is likely, as this CDR3 ends without the conserved phenylalanine or tryptophan. The chain joins TRBV12-3 or TRBV12-4 to TRBJ1-1, with TRBD1 matching over 7 bases. The CDR3 length is 14 residues. V lost 5 bases, J lost 8 bases, and 11 bases stayed unmatched. CDR3 residues: CASSSGTALIEAFS. The CDR3 DNA reads TGTGCCAGCAGTAGTGGGACAGCCCTAATAGAAGCTTTCTCT.

This clonotype has only a few counts. The chain combines TRBV5-1 with TRBJ2-7, with D perhaps matching TRBD2 (6 bases). Germline values: CDR1 SGHRS, CDR2 YFSETQ. This CDR3 is built from 16 residues. The V and J ends lost 0 bases and 1 base respectively, with 14 bases between them. Written as DNA, the CDR3 is TGCGCCAGCAGCTTGGGAGCCCTAGCGCTATCCTACGAGCAGTACTTC. Translating it yields CASSLGALALSYEQYF.